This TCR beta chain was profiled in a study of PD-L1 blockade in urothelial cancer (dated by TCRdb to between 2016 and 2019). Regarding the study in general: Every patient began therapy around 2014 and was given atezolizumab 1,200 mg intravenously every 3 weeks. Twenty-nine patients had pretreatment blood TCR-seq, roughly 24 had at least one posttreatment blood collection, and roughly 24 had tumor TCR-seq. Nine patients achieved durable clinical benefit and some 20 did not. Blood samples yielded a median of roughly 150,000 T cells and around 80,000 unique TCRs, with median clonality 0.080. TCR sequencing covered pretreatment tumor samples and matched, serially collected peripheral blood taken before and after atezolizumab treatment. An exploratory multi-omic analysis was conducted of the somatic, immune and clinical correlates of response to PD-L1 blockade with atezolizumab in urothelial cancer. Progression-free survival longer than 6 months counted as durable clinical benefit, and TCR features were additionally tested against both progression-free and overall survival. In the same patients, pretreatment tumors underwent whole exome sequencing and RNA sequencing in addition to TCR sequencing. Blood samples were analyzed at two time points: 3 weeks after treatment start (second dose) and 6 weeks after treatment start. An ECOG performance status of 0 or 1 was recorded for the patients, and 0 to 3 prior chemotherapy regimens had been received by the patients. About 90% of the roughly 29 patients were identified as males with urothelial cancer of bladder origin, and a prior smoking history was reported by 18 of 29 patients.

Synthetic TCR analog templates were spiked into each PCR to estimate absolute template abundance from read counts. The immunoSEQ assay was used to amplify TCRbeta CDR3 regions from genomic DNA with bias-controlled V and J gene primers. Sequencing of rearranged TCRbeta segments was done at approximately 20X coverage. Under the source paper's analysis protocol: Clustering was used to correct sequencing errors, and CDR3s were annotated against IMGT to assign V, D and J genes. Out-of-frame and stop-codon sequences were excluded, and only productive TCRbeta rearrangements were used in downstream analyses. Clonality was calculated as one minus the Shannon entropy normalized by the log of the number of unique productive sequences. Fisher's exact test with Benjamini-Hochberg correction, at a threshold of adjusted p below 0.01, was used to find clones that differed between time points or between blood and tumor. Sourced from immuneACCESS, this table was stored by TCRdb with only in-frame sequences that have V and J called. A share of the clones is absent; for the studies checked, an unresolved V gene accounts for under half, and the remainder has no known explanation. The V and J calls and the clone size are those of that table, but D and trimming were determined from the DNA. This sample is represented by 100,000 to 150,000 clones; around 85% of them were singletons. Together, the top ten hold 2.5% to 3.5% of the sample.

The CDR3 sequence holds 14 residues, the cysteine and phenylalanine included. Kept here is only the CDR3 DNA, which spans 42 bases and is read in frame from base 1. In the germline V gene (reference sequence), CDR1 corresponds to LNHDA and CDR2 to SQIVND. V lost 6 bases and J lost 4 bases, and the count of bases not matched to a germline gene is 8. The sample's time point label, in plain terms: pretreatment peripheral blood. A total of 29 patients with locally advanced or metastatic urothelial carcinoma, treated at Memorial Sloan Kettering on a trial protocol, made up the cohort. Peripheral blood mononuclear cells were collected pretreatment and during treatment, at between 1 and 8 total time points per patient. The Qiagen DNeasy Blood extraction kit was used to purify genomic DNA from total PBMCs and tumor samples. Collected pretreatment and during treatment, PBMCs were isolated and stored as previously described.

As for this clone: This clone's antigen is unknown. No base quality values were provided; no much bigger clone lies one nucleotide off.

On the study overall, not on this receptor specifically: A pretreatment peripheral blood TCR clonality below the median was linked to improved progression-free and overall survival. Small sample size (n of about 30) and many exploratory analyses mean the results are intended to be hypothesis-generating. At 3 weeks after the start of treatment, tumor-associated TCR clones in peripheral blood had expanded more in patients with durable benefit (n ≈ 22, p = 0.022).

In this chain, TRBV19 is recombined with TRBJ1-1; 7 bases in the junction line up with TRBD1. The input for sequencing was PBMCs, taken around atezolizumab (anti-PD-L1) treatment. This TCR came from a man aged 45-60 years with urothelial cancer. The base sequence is TGTGCCAGTAGGAGGACCCGGGACAGCACTGAAGCTTTCTTT. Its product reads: CASRRTRDSTEAFF.